One and the same sample provided the 10 T cell receptor beta chains below, sequenced in a study of OX40 agonist ivuxolimab in advanced cancers. Only in-frame clones appear in the TCRdb table, and some are missing; sequencing was by immunoSEQ multiplex PCR. The sample consists of about 98,000 clones, approximately 91% of them appearing once. The material was CD4+ or CD8+ T cells sorted from blood, obtained in a trial of the OX40 agonist ivuxolimab. The receptor set was obtained from an adult with an advanced solid tumor such as melanoma, head and neck, liver or kidney cancer.

The table lists this clone with a few counts. The V and J genes are TRBV7-9 and TRBJ2-3; D gene uncertain. CDR1 and CDR2 from the germline V gene are SEHNR and FQNEAQ (reference sequence). The V end was cut by 2 bases, the J end by 2 bases, with 14 bases between. The length of the CDR3 is 16 residues. CDR3 nucleotides: TGTGCCAGCAGCTTATGGGCGGTTTTACCCACAGATACGCAGTATTTT. Amino acid sequence: CASSLWAVLPTDTQYF.

This clone was recorded once. In DNA, the CDR3 is TGTGCCAGCAGCCAAGATCCATACAAGGACAGGGGCGATAGAAACACCATATATTTT. It specifies CASSQDPYKDRGDRNTIYF. This chain links TRBV4-2 with TRBJ1-3; the match to TRBD1 covers 9 bases. CDR3 length equals 19 residues. The J segment lost 5 bases and the V segment lost 0 bases, leaving 14 bases of the junction unmatched. The germline CDR1 and CDR2 sequences are LGHNA and YNFKEQ.

This chain links TRBV5-1 with TRBJ1-2; weak D call: TRBD1 (5 bases). With 5 bases removed from V and 4 bases from J, the gap between germline ends came to 15 bases. The germline CDR1 and CDR2 sequences are SGHRS and YFSETQ. The CDR3 has 14 amino acids. CDR3 nucleotides: TGCGCCAGCAGTTACGGAGAGGGGCCCTATGGCTACACCTTC. The encoded protein is CASSYGEGPYGYTF.

The chain recombines TRBV19 with TRBJ2-5; 9 bases fit TRBD2. Germline assignment: CDR1 LNHDA and CDR2 SQIVND (reference sequence). The CDR3 loop spans 15 amino acids. J lost 6 bases, V lost 5 bases, and 10 bases had no gene match. Here the CDR3 reads CASSPLLAGLKTQYF. For the CDR3, the DNA is TGTGCCAGTAGTCCGCTTCTAGCGGGATTGAAGACCCAGTACTTC.

CDR3 coding DNA: TGTGCCAGCAGCTTCGGGGCTAGCTTGCATGAGCAGTTCTTC. Translating it yields CASSFGASLHEQFF. The chain links TRBV7-6 to TRBJ2-1, with D perhaps assigned TRBD1 or TRBD2 (5 bases each). Germline V gene lookup returns CDR1 SGHVS and CDR2 FNYEAQ. Trimming removed 3 bases from V and 8 bases from J, with 14 bases in between. This CDR3 has 14 residues.

This chain uses TRBV12-2 with TRBJ2-7; TRBD2 is the table's D call, not checked against the DNA. TRBV12-2 has pseudogene status. CDR3 length: 13 residues. Written as DNA, the CDR3 is TGTGCAAGTCGCTTAGGCGAGGGTTACGAGCAGTACGTC. It specifies CASRLGEGYEQYV.

The rearrangement joins TRBV6-4 to TRBJ2-3; TRBD2 agrees at 12 bases. V shed 6 bases, J shed 4 bases, and the junction held 14 bases outside the gene matches. Germline CDR1 reads MRHNA; CDR2 reads SNTAGT. The CDR3 contains 18 residues. The CDR3 nucleotides read TGTGCCAGCAGCCTCAATTGGCTAGCGGGAGGGAGCCCAGATACGCAGTATTTT. This sequence encodes CASSLNWLAGGSPDTQYF.

This chain links TRBV29-1 with TRBJ1-2; D unclear. Germline-derived CDR1 and CDR2 are SQVTM and ANQGSEA. This CDR3 has 13 residues. V lost 7 bases, J lost 6 bases, and 18 bases lay in between. The CDR3 spells CSAATVLSDGYTF. The CDR3 DNA follows: TGCAGCGCCGCGACCGTCCTTAGTGATGGCTACACCTTC. The variable domain in full, with the rest retrieved from reference TRBV29-1 and TRBJ1-2, is SAVISQKPSRDICQRGTSLTIQCQVDSQVTMMFWYRQQPGQSLTLIATANQGSEATYESGFVIDKFPISRPNLTFSTLTVSNMSPEDSSIYLCSAATVLSDGYTFGSGTRLTVV.

J is TRBJ1-5 and V is TRBV6-5; tentative D call: TRBD1 (5 bases). The germline CDR1 and CDR2 sequences are MNHEY and SVGAGI. The CDR3 has 14 residues. Trimming shortened V by 0 bases and J by 7 bases, and 10 bases separated the two germline ends. The CDR3 nucleotides read TGTGCCAGCAGTTACTCTGAGGGGTTCCAGCCCCAGCATTTT. This gives the protein CASSYSEGFQPQHF.

This sequence joins TRBV6-5 and TRBJ1-2, with TRBD1 matching over 10 bases. This CDR3 is 15 amino acids long. V lost 6 bases, J lost 0 bases, and 4 bases stayed unmatched. The germline V gene encodes CDR1 MNHEY and CDR2 SVGAGI. The CDR3 here is CASRTGGLANYGYTF. The CDR3 nucleotides are TGTGCCAGCAGGACAGGGGGCCTAGCTAACTATGGCTACACCTTC.